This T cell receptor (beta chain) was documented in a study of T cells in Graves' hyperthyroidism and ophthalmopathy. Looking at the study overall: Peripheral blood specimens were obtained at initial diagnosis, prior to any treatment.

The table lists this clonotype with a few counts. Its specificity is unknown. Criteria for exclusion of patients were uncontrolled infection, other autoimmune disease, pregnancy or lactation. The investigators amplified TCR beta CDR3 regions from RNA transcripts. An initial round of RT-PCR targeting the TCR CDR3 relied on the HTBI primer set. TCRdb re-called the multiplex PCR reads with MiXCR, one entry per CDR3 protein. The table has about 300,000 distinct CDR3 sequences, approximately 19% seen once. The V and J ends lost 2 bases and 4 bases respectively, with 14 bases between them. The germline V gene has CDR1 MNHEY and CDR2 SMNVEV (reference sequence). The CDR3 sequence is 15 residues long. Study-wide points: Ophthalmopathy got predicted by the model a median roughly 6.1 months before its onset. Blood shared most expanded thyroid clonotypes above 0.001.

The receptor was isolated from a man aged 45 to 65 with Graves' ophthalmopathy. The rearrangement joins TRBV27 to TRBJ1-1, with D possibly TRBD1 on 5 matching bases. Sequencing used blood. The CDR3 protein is CASSLRGAGTTEAFF. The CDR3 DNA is TGTGCCAGCAGTTTACGCGGTGCAGGGACCACTGAAGCTTTCTTT.